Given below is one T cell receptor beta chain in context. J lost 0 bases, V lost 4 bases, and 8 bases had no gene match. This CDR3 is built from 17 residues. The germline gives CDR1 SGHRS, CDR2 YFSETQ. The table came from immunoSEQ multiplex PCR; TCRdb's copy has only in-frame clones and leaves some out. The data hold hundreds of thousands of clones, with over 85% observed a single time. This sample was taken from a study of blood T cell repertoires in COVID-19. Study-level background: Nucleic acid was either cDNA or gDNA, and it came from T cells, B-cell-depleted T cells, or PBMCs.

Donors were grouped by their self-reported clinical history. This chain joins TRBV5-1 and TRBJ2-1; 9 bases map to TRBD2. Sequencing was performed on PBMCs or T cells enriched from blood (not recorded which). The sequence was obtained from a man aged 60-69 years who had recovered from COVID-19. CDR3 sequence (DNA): TGCGCCAGCAGCAGACTAGCGGAAACAAGCTCCTACAATGAGCAGTTCTTC. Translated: CASSRLAETSSYNEQFF.